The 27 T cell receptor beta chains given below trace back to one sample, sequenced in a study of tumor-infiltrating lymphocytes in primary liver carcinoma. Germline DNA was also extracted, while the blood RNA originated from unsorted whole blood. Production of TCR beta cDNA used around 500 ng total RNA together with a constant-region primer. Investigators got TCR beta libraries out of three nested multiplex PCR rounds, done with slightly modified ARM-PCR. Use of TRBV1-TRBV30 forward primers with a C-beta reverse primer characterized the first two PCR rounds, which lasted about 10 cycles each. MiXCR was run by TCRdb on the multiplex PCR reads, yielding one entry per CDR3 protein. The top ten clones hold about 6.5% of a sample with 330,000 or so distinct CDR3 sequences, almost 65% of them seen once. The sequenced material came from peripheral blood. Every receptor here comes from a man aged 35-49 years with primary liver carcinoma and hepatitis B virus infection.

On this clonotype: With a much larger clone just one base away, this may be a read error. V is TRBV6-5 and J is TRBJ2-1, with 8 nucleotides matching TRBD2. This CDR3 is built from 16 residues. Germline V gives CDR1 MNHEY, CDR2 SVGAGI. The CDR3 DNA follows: TGTGCCAGCAGTTACTCGGGGACTAGTGTCTACAATGTGCAGTTCTTC. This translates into CASSYSGTSVYNVQFF.

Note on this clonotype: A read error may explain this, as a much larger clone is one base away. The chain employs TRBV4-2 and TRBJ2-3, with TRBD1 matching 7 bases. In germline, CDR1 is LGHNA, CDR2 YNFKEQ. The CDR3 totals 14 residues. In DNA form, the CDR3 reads TGTGCCAGCAGCCAAGCAGGGGGTGCAGATACGCATTATTTT. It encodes CASSQAGGADTHYF.

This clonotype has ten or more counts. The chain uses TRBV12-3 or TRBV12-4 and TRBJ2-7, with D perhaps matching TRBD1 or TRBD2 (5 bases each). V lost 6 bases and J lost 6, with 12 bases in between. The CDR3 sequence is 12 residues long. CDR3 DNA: TGTGCCAGCAGAGCCGGGACCCTCGAGCAGTACTTC. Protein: CASRAGTLEQYF.

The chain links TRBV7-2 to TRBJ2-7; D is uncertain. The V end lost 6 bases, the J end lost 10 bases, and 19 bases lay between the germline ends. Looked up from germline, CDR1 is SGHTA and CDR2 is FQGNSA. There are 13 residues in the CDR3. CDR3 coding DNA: TGTGCCAGCAGTTCCGGACCGTCCCCCGAACAGTACTTC. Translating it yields CASSSGPSPEQYF.

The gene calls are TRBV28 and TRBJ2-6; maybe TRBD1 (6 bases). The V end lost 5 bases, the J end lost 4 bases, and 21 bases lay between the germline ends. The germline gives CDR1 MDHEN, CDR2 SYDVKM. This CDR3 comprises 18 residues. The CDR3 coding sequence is TGTGCCAGCAGTCCCCTGTACGGTGACAGGCCCGGGGCCAACGTCCTGACTTTC. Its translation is CASSPLYGDRPGANVLTF.

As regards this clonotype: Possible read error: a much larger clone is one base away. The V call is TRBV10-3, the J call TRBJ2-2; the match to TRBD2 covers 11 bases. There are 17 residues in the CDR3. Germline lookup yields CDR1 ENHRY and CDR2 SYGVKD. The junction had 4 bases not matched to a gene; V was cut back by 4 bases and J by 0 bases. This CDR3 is CAISVSSGRSNTGELFF. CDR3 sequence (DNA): TGTGCCATCAGTGTATCTAGCGGGAGGTCGAACACCGGGGAGCTGTTTTTT.

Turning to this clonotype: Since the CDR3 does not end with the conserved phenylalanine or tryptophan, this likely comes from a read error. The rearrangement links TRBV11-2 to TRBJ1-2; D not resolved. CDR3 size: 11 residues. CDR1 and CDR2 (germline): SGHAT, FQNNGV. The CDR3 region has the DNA TGTGCTAGCAGTGTACAGTATGGCTACACCTTA. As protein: CASSVQYGYTL.

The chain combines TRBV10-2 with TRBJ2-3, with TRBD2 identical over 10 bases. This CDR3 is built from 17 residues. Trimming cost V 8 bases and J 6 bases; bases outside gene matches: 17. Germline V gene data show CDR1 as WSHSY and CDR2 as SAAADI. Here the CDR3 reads CASLGAGGPPLTDTQYF. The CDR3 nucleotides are TGCGCCAGCTTAGGAGCGGGAGGGCCACCCCTTACTGATACGCAGTATTTT.

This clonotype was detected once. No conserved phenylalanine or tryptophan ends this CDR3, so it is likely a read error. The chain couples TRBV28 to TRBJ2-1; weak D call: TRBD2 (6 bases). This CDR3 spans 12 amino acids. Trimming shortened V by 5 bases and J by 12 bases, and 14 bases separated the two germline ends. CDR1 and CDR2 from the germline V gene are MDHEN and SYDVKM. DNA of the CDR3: TGTGCCAGCAGTGGGGGGACCCCACTGCAGTTCTCC. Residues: CASSGGTPLQFS.

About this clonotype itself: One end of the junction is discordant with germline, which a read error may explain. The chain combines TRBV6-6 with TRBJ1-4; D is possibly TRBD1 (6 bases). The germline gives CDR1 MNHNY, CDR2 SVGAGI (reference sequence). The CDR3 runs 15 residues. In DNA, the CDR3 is TGTGCCAACAGGGTACAGGGCGGAAGCACTGAAAAACTGCTTTTT. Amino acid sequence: CANRVQGGSTEKLLF.

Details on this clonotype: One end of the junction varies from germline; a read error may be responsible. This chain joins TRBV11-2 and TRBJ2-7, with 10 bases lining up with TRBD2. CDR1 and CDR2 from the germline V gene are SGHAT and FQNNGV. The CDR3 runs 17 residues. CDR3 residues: CASRLLQGLASTYEQYF. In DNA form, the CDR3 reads TGTGCCAGCCGCTTATTGCAGGGACTAGCGAGCACCTACGAGCAGTACTTC.

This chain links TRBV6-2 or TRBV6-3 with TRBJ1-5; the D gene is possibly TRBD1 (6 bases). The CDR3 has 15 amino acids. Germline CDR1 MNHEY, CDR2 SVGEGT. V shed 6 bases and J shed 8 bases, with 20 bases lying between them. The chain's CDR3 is CASRTDGGGIKPQHF. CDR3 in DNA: TGTGCCAGCAGGACCGACGGAGGGGGGATAAAGCCCCAGCATTTT.

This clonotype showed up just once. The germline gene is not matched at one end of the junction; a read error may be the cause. CDR3 nucleotide sequence: TGTGTCAGCAGCTTAGGTCTAGCGGGTGTAAGGAGTGAGACCCAGTACTTC. Translation gives CVSSLGLAGVRSETQYF. The chain employs TRBV11-2 and TRBJ2-5; 8 bases align to TRBD2. Per germline, CDR1 SGHAT and CDR2 FQNNGV. This CDR3 is 17 amino acids long.

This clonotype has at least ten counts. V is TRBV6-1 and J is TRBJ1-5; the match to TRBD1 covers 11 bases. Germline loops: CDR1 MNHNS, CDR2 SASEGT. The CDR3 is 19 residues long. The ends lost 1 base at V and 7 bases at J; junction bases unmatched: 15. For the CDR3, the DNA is TGTGCCAGCAGTGAAGGCGGAGCCGGACAGGGGGCAATCAACCAGCCCCAGCATTTT. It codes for CASSEGGAGQGAINQPQHF.

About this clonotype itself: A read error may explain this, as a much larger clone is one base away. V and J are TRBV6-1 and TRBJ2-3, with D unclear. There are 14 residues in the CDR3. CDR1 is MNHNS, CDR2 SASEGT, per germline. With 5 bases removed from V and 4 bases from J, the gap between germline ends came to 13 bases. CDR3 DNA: TGTGCCAGCAGTATGGAAGTCGGTGCAGATACGCAGTATTTT. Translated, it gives CASSMEVGADTQYF.

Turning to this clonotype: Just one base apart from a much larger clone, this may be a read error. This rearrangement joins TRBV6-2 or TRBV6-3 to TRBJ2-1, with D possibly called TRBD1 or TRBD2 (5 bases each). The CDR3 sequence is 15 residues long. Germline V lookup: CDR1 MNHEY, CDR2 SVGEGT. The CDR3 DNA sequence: TGTACCAGCAGTCCCGGGGCAAGAACGTACAATGAGCAGTTCTTC. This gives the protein CTSSPGARTYNEQFF.

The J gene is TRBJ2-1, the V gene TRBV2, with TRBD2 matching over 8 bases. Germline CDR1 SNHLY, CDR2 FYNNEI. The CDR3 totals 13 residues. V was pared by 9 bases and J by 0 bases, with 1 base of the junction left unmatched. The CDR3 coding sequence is TGTGCCAGTGGACTAGCCTCCTACAATGAGCAGTTCTTC. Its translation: CASGLASYNEQFF. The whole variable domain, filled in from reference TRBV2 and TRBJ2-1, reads EPEVTQTPSHQVTQMGQEVILRCVPISNHLYFYWYRQILGQKVEFLVSFYNNEISEKSEIFDDQFSVERPDGSNFTLKIRSTKLEDSAMYFCASGLASYNEQFFGPGTRLTVL.

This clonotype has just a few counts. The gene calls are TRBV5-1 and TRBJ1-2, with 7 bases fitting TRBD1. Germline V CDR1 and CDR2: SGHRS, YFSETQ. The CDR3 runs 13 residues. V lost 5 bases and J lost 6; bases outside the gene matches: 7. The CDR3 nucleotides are TGCGCCAGCAGACGAGACAGGGACCATGGCTACACCTTC. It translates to CASRRDRDHGYTF.

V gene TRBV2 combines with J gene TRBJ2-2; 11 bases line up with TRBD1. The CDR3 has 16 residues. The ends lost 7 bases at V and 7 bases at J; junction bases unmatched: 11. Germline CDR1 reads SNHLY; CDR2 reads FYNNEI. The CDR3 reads CASNDAGQGEHGELFF. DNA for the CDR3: TGTGCCAGCAATGACGCGGGACAGGGGGAACACGGGGAGCTGTTTTTT.

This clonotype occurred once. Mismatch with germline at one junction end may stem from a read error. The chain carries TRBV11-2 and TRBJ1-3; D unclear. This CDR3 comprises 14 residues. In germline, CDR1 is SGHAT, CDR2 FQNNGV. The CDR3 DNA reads TGCGCCAGCGGCCCCACCCTCGCTGGAAACACCATATATTTT. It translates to CASGPTLAGNTIYF.

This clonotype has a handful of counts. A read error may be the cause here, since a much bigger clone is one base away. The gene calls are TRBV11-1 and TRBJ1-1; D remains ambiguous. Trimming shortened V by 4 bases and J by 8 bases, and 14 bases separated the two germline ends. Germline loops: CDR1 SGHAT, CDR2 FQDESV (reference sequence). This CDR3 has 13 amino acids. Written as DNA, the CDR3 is TGTGCCAGCAGCTCAAGCGGTCATTCCGAAGCTTTCTTT. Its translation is CASSSSGHSEAFF. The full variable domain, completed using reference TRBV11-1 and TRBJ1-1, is EAEVAQSPRYKITEKSQAVAFWCDPISGHATLYWYRQILGQGPELLVQFQDESVVDDSQLPKDRFSAERLKGVDSTLKIQPAELGDSAMYLCASSSSGHSEAFFGQGTRLTVV.

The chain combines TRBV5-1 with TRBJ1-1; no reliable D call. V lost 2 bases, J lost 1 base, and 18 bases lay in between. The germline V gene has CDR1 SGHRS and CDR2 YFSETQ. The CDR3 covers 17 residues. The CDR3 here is CASSFTGTGMTNTEAFF. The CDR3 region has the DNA TGCGCCAGCAGCTTCACCGGTACGGGGATGACGAACACTGAAGCTTTCTTT.

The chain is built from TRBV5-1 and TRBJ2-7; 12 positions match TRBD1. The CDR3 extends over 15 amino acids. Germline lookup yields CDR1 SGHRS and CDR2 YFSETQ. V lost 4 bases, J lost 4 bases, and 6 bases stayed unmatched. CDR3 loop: CASSAGTGGFYEQYF. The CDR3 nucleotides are TGCGCCAGCAGCGCAGGGACAGGGGGCTTTTACGAGCAGTACTTC.

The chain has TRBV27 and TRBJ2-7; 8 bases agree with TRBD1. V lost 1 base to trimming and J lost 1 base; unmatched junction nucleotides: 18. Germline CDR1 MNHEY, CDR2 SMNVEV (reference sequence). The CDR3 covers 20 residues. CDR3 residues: CASSLWPDRDPAFCSYEQYF. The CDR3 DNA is TGTGCCAGCAGTTTATGGCCGGACAGGGACCCCGCATTTTGTTCCTACGAGCAGTACTTC.

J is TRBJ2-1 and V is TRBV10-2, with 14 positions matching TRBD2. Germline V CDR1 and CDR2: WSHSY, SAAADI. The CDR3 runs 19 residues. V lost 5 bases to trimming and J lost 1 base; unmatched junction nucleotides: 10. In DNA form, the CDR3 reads TGCGCCAGCAGTAAGAGACTAGCGGGAGGGCCCGTGTCCTACAATGAGCAGTTCTTC. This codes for CASSKRLAGGPVSYNEQFF.

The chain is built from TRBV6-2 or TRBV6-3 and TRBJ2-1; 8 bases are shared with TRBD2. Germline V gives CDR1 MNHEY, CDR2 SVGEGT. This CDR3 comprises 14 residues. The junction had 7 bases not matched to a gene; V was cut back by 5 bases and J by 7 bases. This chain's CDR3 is CASSLAGGINEQFF. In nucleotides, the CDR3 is TGTGCCAGCAGTCTAGCGGGCGGGATTAATGAGCAGTTCTTC.

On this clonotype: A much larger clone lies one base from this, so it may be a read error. The CDR3 bases are TGTGCCAGCAACGGACAGCAAAGGACCGGGGAGCTGTTTTTT. The encoded protein is CASNGQQRTGELFF. V is TRBV5-4 and J is TRBJ2-2; possible D gene TRBD1, 6 bases. Per the germline V gene, CDR1 is SGHNT and CDR2 is YYREEE (reference sequence). V gave up 6 bases and J gave up 5 bases, with 14 bases separating them. This CDR3 spans 14 amino acids.